The source of this TCR beta chain is a study of T cells after yellow fever vaccination. Study background: When fractions had low cell numbers, they were prepared with SMART-Seq v4 Ultra Low Input. General study results and limits: A small proportion of clonotypes was detected in both the CD4 and CD8 compartments. Once the booster was given, most primary-vaccination clones reappeared, at about 96% for CD4 and approximately 88% for CD8.

The authors made TCR cDNA by 5'RACE template switching, adding a universal primer site and UMIs. From the 5' RACE reads, TCRdb called clonotypes with MiXCR, one entry per CDR3 protein. There are some 320,000 distinct CDR3 sequences in the sample; 8% to 10% occur only once, and about a sixth lies in the top ten. The trim removed 8 bases at V and 4 bases at J, leaving 7 bases unmatched. CDR3 length equals 13 residues. Germline CDR1 reads SEHNR; CDR2 reads FQNEAQ (reference sequence). Many counts were recorded for this clonotype. The antigen remains undetermined. The chain is built from TRBV7-9 and TRBJ2-5, with TRBD1 identical over 7 bases. This specimen consisted of PBMCs, obtained on the day of the first yellow fever vaccination. This TCR came from a man younger than 30 who received the YFV17D yellow fever vaccine. As DNA, the CDR3 is TGTGCCAGCTTACAGGGGCCGCTAGAGACCCAGTACTTC. This gives the protein CASLQGPLETQYF.